This TCR beta chain was captured by sequencing in a study of identical twins. Whole-study results and caveats: Out-of-frame alpha sequences shared by twins were enriched for low generation probability. Among monozygotic twins, out-of-frame TCR alpha sharing exceeded what models predicted.

Details on this clonotype: Its cognate antigen is unknown.

The CDR3 runs 12 residues. V was shortened by 2 bases and J by 7 bases, with 6 bases between the two germline ends. Germline V CDR1 and CDR2: MNHEY, SVGEGT. Each cDNA held unique molecular identifiers, and template switching gave it a universal primer site. TCRdb re-derived calls from the 5' RACE reads in MiXCR, one entry per CDR3 protein. The sample shows more than 1.5 million distinct CDR3 sequences, 32% of them seen only once. Donors uniformly comprised healthy Caucasians. This receptor was taken from a newborn girl in good health. This sequence joins TRBV6-2 or TRBV6-3 and TRBJ2-1, with no clear D. The specimen was cord blood. This CDR3 is CASSYPRNEQFF. DNA of the CDR3: TGTGCCAGCAGTTACCCGCGGAATGAGCAGTTCTTC.